This T cell receptor (beta chain) derives from a study of blood T cell repertoires in COVID-19. Study details: From T cells, B-cell-depleted T cells, or PBMCs came the material, which was cDNA or gDNA.

Produced via immunoSEQ multiplex PCR; TCRdb's table is partial and in-frame only. The sample holds 200,000 to 250,000 clones, roughly 84% seen once. The CDR3 spans 14 residues. Trimming cost V 5 bases and J 15 bases; bases outside gene matches: 9. The germline gives CDR1 MDHEN, CDR2 SYDVKM. Clinical history as reported by participants underpinned cohort assignment. This sequence originates from a woman in her forties who had recovered from COVID-19. The chain joins TRBV28 to TRBJ2-1; the match to TRBD2 covers 14 bases. Material for sequencing was PBMCs or T cells enriched from blood (not recorded which). The CDR3 loop is CASSPGTSGSRTFF. DNA for the CDR3: TGTGCCAGCAGTCCCGGGACTAGCGGGAGTCGTACGTTCTTC.